The rows below give T cell receptor beta chains drawn from one sample of a study of regulatory and conventional T cells in RAG deficiency. Only in-frame clones appear in the TCRdb table, and some are missing; sequencing was by immunoSEQ multiplex PCR. The table includes about 32,000 clones, around 89% detected once. These same records also appear under a second study, on regulatory T cells.

Sequencing used CD8+ T cells sorted from blood. The receptors were gathered from a human donor in good health. The CDR3 runs from the conserved cysteine through the conserved F or W. A D gene is named only where the DNA matches it firmly. The size entry is marked missing in some rows and otherwise reads once, few, many or a size class.

TRBJ1-2,once,.,TRBV5-4,CASSSGRTWGYTF,TGTGCCAGCAGCTCGGGGCGGACATGGGGCTACACCTTC
TRBJ1-6,.,TRBD1,TRBV27,CASSFSGDSDSPLHF,TGTGCCAGCAGTTTTTCCGGGGACAGCGATTCACCCCTCCACTTT
TRBJ1-1,.,TRBD1,TRBV30,CAWRGWTGGNTEAFF,TGTGCCTGGAGAGGATGGACAGGGGGGAACACTGAAGCTTTCTTT
TRBJ1-1,.,.,TRBV19,CASSILEGTEAFF,TGTGCCAGTAGTATATTAGAAGGCACTGAAGCTTTCTTT
TRBJ2-3,.,.,TRBV5-6,CASSGARGGSTDTQYF,TGTGCCAGCAGCGGTGCTAGAGGCGGGTCCACAGATACGCAGTATTTT
TRBJ2-5,.,.,TRBV10-1,CASSESTSQETQYF,TGCGCCAGCAGTGAGTCTACTTCACAAGAGACCCAGTACTTC
TRBJ1-1,.,.,TRBV10-1,CASSGGGVGFF,TGCGCCAGCAGTGGGGGGGGAGTTGGTTTCTTT
TRBJ1-1,.,.,TRBV5-6,CASSSRRPGGTEAFF,TGTGCCAGCAGCTCCCGCCGTCCGGGGGGCACTGAAGCTTTCTTT
TRBJ2-7,.,.,TRBV29-1,CSVGGPSSYEQYF,TGCAGCGTTGGGGGTCCCAGTTCCTACGAGCAGTACTTC
TRBJ1-2,.,.,TRBV28,CASSFFGQNYGYTF,TGTGCCAGCAGTTTTTTCGGACAGAACTATGGCTACACCTTC
TRBJ2-7,.,.,TRBV28,CASRRGPETEQYF,TGTGCCAGCAGAAGGGGACCGGAGACCGAGCAGTACTTC
TRBJ1-6,.,TRBD1,TRBV28,CASSSGQGGPSSYNSPLHF,TGTGCCAGCAGTTCTGGACAGGGAGGACCAAGCTCCTATAATTCACCCCTCCACTTT
TRBJ2-3,.,.,TRBV2,CASKLMAGDADTQYF,TGTGCCAGCAAATTGATGGCAGGGGACGCAGATACGCAGTATTTT
TRBJ2-7,.,.,TRBV28,CASSLLAGSYEQYF,TGTGCCAGCAGTTTATTGGCAGGGTCCTACGAGCAGTACTTC
TRBJ1-5,.,.,TRBV7-2,CASSLWRQDDQPQHF,TGTGCCAGCAGCTTATGGCGGCAGGACGATCAGCCCCAGCATTTT
TRBJ2-2,.,TRBD2,TRBV9,CASSVSVAGAGTGELFF,TGTGCCAGCAGCGTGAGCGTGGCGGGAGCGGGGACCGGGGAGCTGTTTTTT
TRBJ1-3,.,TRBD1,TRBV28,CASSLRGRKAGNTIYF,TGTGCCAGCAGTTTAAGGGGGCGGAAGGCTGGAAACACCATATATTTT
TRBJ1-5,.,.,TRBV5-5,CASSPGPNQPQHF,TGTGCCAGCAGCCCGGGACCGAATCAGCCCCAGCATTTT
TRBJ1-1,.,.,TRBV6-6,CASNPGRENTEAFF,TGTGCCAGCAACCCCGGACGGGAGAACACTGAAGCTTTCTTT
TRBJ1-4,once,.,TRBV19,CASSMGPAGNEKLFF,TGTGCCAGTAGTATGGGCCCTGCGGGTAATGAAAAACTGTTTTTT
TRBJ2-7,once,TRBD1,TRBV28,CASSSEDWTGPVSYEQYF,TGTGCCAGCAGTTCCGAGGACTGGACAGGCCCCGTATCCTACGAGCAGTACTTC
TRBJ2-7,.,.,TRBV6-5,CASSYSLWGSYEQYF,TGTGCCAGCAGTTACTCATTATGGGGCTCCTACGAGCAGTACTTC
TRBJ1-1,.,.,TRBV5-6,CASSLAGLGGEGTEAFF,TGTGCCAGCAGCTTGGCCGGGTTGGGAGGAGAGGGCACTGAAGCTTTCTTT
TRBJ2-1,.,.,TRBV7-9,CASSFPGNEQFF,TGTGCCAGCAGCTTCCCGGGGAATGAGCAGTTCTTC
TRBJ2-7,.,.,TRBV19,CASSMGFFYEQYF,TGTGCCAGTAGTATGGGATTTTTTTACGAGCAGTACTTC
TRBJ2-7,few,TRBD1,TRBV7-9,CASRGNTGVHEQYF,TGTGCCAGCAGGGGCAACACAGGGGTCCACGAGCAGTACTTC
TRBJ2-5,few,TRBD2,TRBV7-3,CASSSSGGAGETQYF,TGTGCCAGCAGCTCCAGCGGGGGGGCAGGAGAGACCCAGTACTTC
TRBJ2-4,.,.,TRBV5-6,CASSSGTALAKNIQYF,TGTGCCAGCAGCTCCGGGACTGCGCTAGCCAAAAACATTCAGTACTTC